This is a list of T cell receptor beta chains from one sample in a study of blood T cells in healthy people across ages. TCRdb ran MiXCR on the 5' RACE reads and lists one entry per CDR3 protein. The sample carries approximately 760,000 distinct CDR3 sequences, around 25% recorded once. The sample was also reused in another study, on T cells of mothers and their children.

The sample was blood. The receptors stem from a boy between 10 and 17 years old in good health. Both conserved end residues are part of each CDR3. Fields, in order: V gene, J gene, D gene, clone size, CDR3 protein, CDR3 DNA. D genes are given only for firm matches. Clone size, where shown, is once, few, many, or a class for clones that have expanded.

>TRBV10-2|TRBJ1-2|.|.
CASSDVGVGGGYTF
TGCGCCAGCAGTGATGTGGGGGTCGGAGGCGGCTACACCTTC
>TRBV4-1|TRBJ1-1|.|few
CASSRGPTEAFF
TGCGCCAGCAGCCGCGGACCCACTGAAGCTTTCTTT
>TRBV7-9|TRBJ2-7|.|.
CASSFRALEQYF
TGTGCCAGCAGCTTTCGCGCTCTCGAGCAGTACTTC
>TRBV5-8|TRBJ2-7|.|few
CASSSIMQGHYEQYF
TGTGCCAGCAGCTCCATAATGCAGGGACACTACGAGCAGTACTTC
>TRBV12-3/TRBV12-4|TRBJ2-2|.|.
CASTKRSTGELFF
TGTGCCAGCACGAAGAGGTCTACCGGGGAGCTGTTTTTT
>TRBV5-1|TRBJ2-7|.|.
CASSLAPMAEQYF
TGCGCCAGCAGCTTGGCCCCAATGGCCGAGCAGTACTTC
>TRBV11-1|TRBJ2-1|.|.
CASSFGGLGYEQFF
TGTGCCAGCAGCTTCGGGGGCCTTGGTTATGAGCAGTTCTTC
>TRBV5-6|TRBJ2-5|.|.
CASSLEVSLKETQYF
TGTGCCAGCAGCTTGGAAGTTAGTCTTAAAGAGACCCAGTACTTC
>TRBV20-1|TRBJ2-7|.|.
CSARDDRAGTSYEQYF
TGCAGTGCTAGAGATGATAGGGCAGGGACCTCCTACGAGCAGTACTTC
>TRBV29-1|TRBJ1-2|.|many
CSVETDDYGYTF
TGCAGCGTTGAAACAGACGACTATGGCTACACCTTC
>TRBV3-1|TRBJ1-1|.|.
CASSPQGKNTEAFF
TGTGCCAGCAGCCCCCAGGGGAAGAACACTGAAGCTTTCTTT
>TRBV29-1|TRBJ2-6|.|few
CSVEPQDSGANVLTF
TGCAGCGTTGAACCCCAGGACTCTGGGGCCAACGTCCTGACTTTC
>TRBV7-2|TRBJ2-5|.|few
CASSLGGRARETQYF
TGTGCCAGCAGCTTAGGGGGTAGGGCAAGAGAGACCCAGTACTTC
>TRBV11-2|TRBJ2-2|.|.
CASSLGGVGGELFF
TGTGCCAGCAGCTTAGGGGGTGTTGGCGGGGAGCTGTTTTTT
>TRBV7-9|TRBJ2-1|TRBD2|.
CASSTPVAGGRGEQFF
TGTGCCAGCAGCACACCCGTAGCGGGGGGGCGGGGTGAGCAGTTCTTC
>TRBV7-9|TRBJ2-5|TRBD2|few
CASSAVAGLQETQYF
TGTGCCAGCAGCGCGGTAGCGGGGCTACAAGAGACCCAGTACTTC
>TRBV3-1|TRBJ2-5|.|many
CASSALQETQYF
TGTGCCAGCAGCGCCCTGCAAGAGACCCAGTACTTC
>TRBV12-3/TRBV12-4|TRBJ2-7|.|.
CASSLIGKLRNEQYF
TGTGCCAGCAGTTTAATCGGTAAACTTCGGAACGAGCAGTACTTC
>TRBV12-3/TRBV12-4|TRBJ1-6|.|many
CASSLGQGGSPLHF
TGTGCCAGCAGTTTAGGTCAGGGAGGTTCACCCCTCCACTTT
>TRBV28|TRBJ2-5|TRBD2|.
CASSLLTSGRASAETQYF
TGTGCCAGCAGTTTGTTGACTAGCGGGAGGGCGAGCGCAGAGACCCAGTACTTC
>TRBV27|TRBJ2-7|TRBD2|few
CASSKTGEGPEQYF
TGTGCCAGCAGCAAAACGGGGGAGGGCCCCGAGCAGTACTTC
>TRBV3-1|TRBJ1-1|.|few
CASSQVGAGRRDTEAFF
TGTGCCAGCAGCCAAGTCGGGGCAGGGCGCCGGGACACTGAAGCTTTCTTT
>TRBV19|TRBJ2-7|.|few
CASSMGEPGYEQYF
TGTGCCAGTAGTATGGGCGAACCGGGCTACGAGCAGTACTTC
>TRBV20-1|TRBJ1-2|.|few
CSARAQGYGGDYGYTF
TGCAGTGCTAGAGCGCAGGGGTACGGAGGGGACTACGGCTACACCTTC
>TRBV6-5|TRBJ2-7|TRBD1|few
CASSYSSLTGTGGEQYF
TGTGCCAGCAGTTACTCGAGTTTGACTGGGACAGGGGGCGAGCAGTACTTC
>TRBV4-1|TRBJ2-1|TRBD2|few
CASSQGGLAGWHEQFF
TGCGCCAGCAGCCAAGGGGGACTAGCGGGTTGGCATGAGCAGTTCTTC
>TRBV21-1|TRBJ2-4|.|.
CASSPRPIRDGRHIQYF
TGTGCCAGCAGCCCACGACCAATCCGGGACGGAAGGCACATTCAGTACTTC
>TRBV29-1|TRBJ2-7|.|.
CSVASAQGNEQYF
TGCAGCGTTGCTTCGGCCCAGGGCAACGAGCAGTACTTC
>TRBV25-1|TRBJ2-7|.|many
CASSEARLGRNHEQYF
TGTGCCAGCAGTGAAGCGAGGTTGGGAAGGAATCACGAGCAGTACTTC
>TRBV13|TRBJ2-4|TRBD2|.
CASSFSGGINIQYF
TGTGCCAGCAGCTTTAGCGGGGGGATAAACATTCAGTACTTC
>TRBV28|TRBJ2-7|.|.
CAADSGYEQYF
TGTGCCGCCGACTCTGGATACGAGCAGTACTTC
>TRBV20-1|TRBJ2-4|.|.
CSAREGPIAKNIQYF
TGCAGTGCTAGAGAAGGACCGATAGCCAAAAACATTCAGTACTTC
>TRBV28|TRBJ2-7|TRBD1|.
CASSATGEHLNEQYF
TGTGCCAGCAGTGCTACAGGGGAACATCTTAACGAGCAGTACTTC
>TRBV10-3|TRBJ1-3|.|once
CAISSDPSGNTIYF
TGTGCCATCAGCAGCGACCCATCTGGAAACACCATATATTTT
>TRBV5-1|TRBJ2-5|TRBD2|.
CASSEGTSGRSQYF
TGCGCCAGCAGCGAGGGGACTAGCGGGAGGTCCCAGTACTTC